This T cell receptor beta chain was retrieved from a study of cytotoxic CD8 clonotypes in ibrutinib-treated CLL. Study information: Across samples, productive templates numbered about 280,000 and productive rearrangements reached 75,000 to 100,000 on average.

Concerning this clone itself: Its antigen is unknown.

Germline V gene lookup returns CDR1 LNHDA and CDR2 SQIVND (reference sequence). Trimming shortened V by 4 bases and J by 8 bases, and 23 bases separated the two germline ends. This CDR3 spans 17 amino acids. General study findings and limits: Public clonotypes were uncommon and contracted or stayed stable on treatment. Age-matched healthy donor levels were exceeded by baseline clonality, which tracked circulating CD8+ T-cell counts.

The intended depth for sequencing was 1 in 200,000 to 1 in 1 million T cells. Data came from immunoSEQ multiplex PCR; TCRdb stores just in-frame clones and leaves some out. The sample lists about 84,000 clones; roughly 84% were seen once. The sequences come from PBMCs, collected before ibrutinib treatment. The source is a human donor with chronic lymphocytic leukemia. V and J are TRBV19 and TRBJ1-4; D possibly corresponds to TRBD1 (6 bases). CDR3 bases: TGTGCCAGTAGTAACCTCCTAGGGACATCACCTGGGGAAAAACTGTTTTTT. It translates to CASSNLLGTSPGEKLFF.